The source of this T cell receptor (beta chain) is a study of blood T cell repertoires in COVID-19. Germline CDR1 reads SGHTA; CDR2 reads FQGTGA. V shed 5 bases, J shed 1 base, and the junction held 5 bases outside the gene matches. This CDR3 contains 15 residues. Method: immunoSEQ multiplex PCR; TCRdb's copy keeps in-frame clones and lacks some. The sample includes about 140,000 clones, around 80% of them seen just once. The clonotype originates from a man aged 60 to 69 who had recovered from COVID-19. The sample consisted of peripheral blood. V usage is TRBV7-3 and J usage is TRBJ2-1; 7 positions match TRBD2. This CDR3 is CASSTTAGSYNEQFF. The CDR3 DNA follows: TGTGCCAGCAGCACCACAGCGGGGTCCTACAATGAGCAGTTCTTC.